This TCR beta chain was recovered during a study of blood T cell repertoires in COVID-19. On the study more broadly: T cells, B-cell-depleted T cells, or PBMCs supplied cDNA or gDNA.

Profiling relied on immunoSEQ multiplex PCR, and the TCRdb table lists in-frame clones only, not all of them. The data contain 220,000 or so clones, about nine tenths of them seen just once; the ten biggest clones take up over 0.85%. Exposed volunteers were people who met a COVID-19 case within 2 weeks before study entry. V lost 6 bases to trimming and J lost 2 bases, with 23 bases between them. This CDR3 is 18 amino acids long. The material sequenced was PBMCs or T cells enriched from blood (not recorded which). This clonotype was sampled from a man in his forties or fifties who had been exposed to COVID-19. The gene calls are TRBV23-1 and TRBJ2-1, with D possibly TRBD2 on 6 matching bases. TRBV23-1 is marked as an open reading frame, function uncertain. CDR3 coding DNA: TGCGCCAGCAGAAGGCGGGACGGATCAAAATCGGCCTACAATGAGCAGTTCTTC. Translating gives CASRRRDGSKSAYNEQFF.